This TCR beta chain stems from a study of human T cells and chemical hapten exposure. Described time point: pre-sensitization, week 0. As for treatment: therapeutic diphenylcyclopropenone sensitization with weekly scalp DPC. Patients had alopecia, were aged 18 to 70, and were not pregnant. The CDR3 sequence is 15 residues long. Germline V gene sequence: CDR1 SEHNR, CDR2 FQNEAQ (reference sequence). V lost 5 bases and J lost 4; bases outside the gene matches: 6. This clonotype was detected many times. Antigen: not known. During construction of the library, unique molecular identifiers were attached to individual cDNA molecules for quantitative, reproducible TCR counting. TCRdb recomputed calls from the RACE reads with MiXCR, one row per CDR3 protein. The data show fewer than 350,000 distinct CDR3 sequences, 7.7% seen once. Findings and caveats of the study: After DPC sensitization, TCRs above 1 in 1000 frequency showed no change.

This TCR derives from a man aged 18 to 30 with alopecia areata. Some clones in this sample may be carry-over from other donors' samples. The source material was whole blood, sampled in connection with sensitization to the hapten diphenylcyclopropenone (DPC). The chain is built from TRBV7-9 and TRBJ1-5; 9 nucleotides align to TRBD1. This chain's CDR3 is CASSNTGGLNQPQHF. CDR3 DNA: TGTGCCAGCAGCAATACAGGGGGCCTAAATCAGCCCCAGCATTTT.